The 9 T cell receptor beta chains given below trace back to one sample, sequenced in a study of response to subunit inactivated influenza vaccine. TCRdb recomputed calls from the RT-PCR reads with MiXCR, one row per CDR3 protein. The sample has 170,000 or so distinct CDR3 sequences, about 10% seen once; the top ten hold under 40%. The sample consisted of CD8+ T cells sorted from PBMCs, taken less than 30 months after vaccination. All receptors derive from a man between 50 and 69 years old who received an inactivated influenza vaccine.

This chain connects TRBV7-9 to TRBJ2-1, with unresolved D. CDR3 length equals 17 residues. In germline, CDR1 is SEHNR, CDR2 FQNEAQ (reference sequence). V lost 7 bases and J lost 5, with 24 bases in between. This CDR3 is CASTNRAAPMGNNEQFF. The CDR3 DNA sequence: TGTGCCAGCACCAACCGGGCTGCCCCGATGGGAAACAATGAGCAGTTCTTC. Full variable domain (outside the CDR3, taken from reference TRBV7-9 and TRBJ2-1): DTGVSQNPRHKITKRGQNVTFRCDPISEHNRLYWYRQTLGQGPEFLTYFQNEAQLEKSRLLSDRFSAERPKGSFSTLEIQRTEQGDSAMYLCASTNRAAPMGNNEQFFGPGTRLTVL.

In its sample, this clonotype was seen a few times. The chain recombines TRBV4-3 with TRBJ1-2; unclear D gene. V was trimmed by 1 base and J by 0 bases, leaving 12 bases between them. Germline V CDR1 and CDR2: LGHNA, YSLEER. The CDR3 spans 16 residues. CDR3 nucleotide sequence: TGCGCCAGCAGCCAAGCGGTGATTACAGCTAACTATGGCTACACCTTC. Translation gives CASSQAVITANYGYTF.

The chain uses TRBV24-1 and TRBJ2-4; tentative D call: TRBD1 (6 bases). Trimming left V 4 bases short and J 0 bases short, with 12 bases between. Germline V gene lookup returns CDR1 KGHDR and CDR2 SFDVKD. The CDR3 loop spans 16 amino acids. Written as DNA, the CDR3 is TGTGCCACCAGTGAGATGGGGGCAGGAGCCAAAAACATTCAGTACTTC. Encoded protein: CATSEMGAGAKNIQYF.

The table lists this clonotype with a few counts. This chain connects TRBV3-1 to TRBJ2-2; 8 bases align to TRBD2. With V trimmed by 1 base and J by 6 bases, 7 bases remained unmatched. Germline V CDR1 and CDR2: LGHDT, YNNKEL (reference sequence). This CDR3 has 16 residues. The CDR3 loop is CASSQGERGSSGELFF. Written as DNA, the CDR3 is TGTGCCAGCAGCCAAGGAGAGCGGGGGTCCTCCGGGGAGCTGTTTTTT.

The CDR3 loop reads CASSARGNNNEQFF. Written as DNA, the CDR3 is TGTGCCAGCAGCGCCCGTGGGAACAACAATGAGCAGTTCTTC. The rearrangement joins TRBV9 to TRBJ2-1; no firm D call. With 3 bases removed from V and 5 bases from J, the gap between germline ends came to 12 bases. The CDR3 covers 14 residues. The germline gives CDR1 SGDLS, CDR2 YYNGEE. Full variable domain (outside the CDR3, taken from reference TRBV9 and TRBJ2-1): DSGVTQTPKHLITATGQRVTLRCSPRSGDLSVYWYQQSLDQGLQFLIQYYNGEERAKGNILERFSAQQFPDLHSELNLSSLELGDSALYFCASSARGNNNEQFFGPGTRLTVL.

This clonotype has only a few counts. The rearrangement joins TRBV28 to TRBJ1-1; no firm D call. CDR3 size: 12 residues. The germline gives CDR1 MDHEN, CDR2 SYDVKM. Trimming cost V 1 base and J 6 bases, with 6 bases left between them. The CDR3 protein is CASSLSAAEAFF. The CDR3 coding sequence is TGTGCCAGCAGTTTATCGGCGGCTGAAGCTTTCTTT.

This clonotype was detected only a few times. This chain joins TRBV29-1 and TRBJ1-2; D ambiguous. This CDR3 is built from 12 residues. Per germline, CDR1 SQVTM and CDR2 ANQGSEA. The V end lost 5 bases, the J end lost 0 bases, and 7 bases lay between the germline ends. The CDR3 region is CSVMDPNYGYTF. The CDR3 bases are TGCAGCGTTATGGACCCTAACTATGGCTACACCTTC.

The chain has TRBV6-1 and TRBJ2-3, with 11 positions matching TRBD1. The CDR3 extends over 17 amino acids. The germline CDR1 and CDR2 sequences are MNHNS and SASEGT. V lost 1 base, J lost 0 bases, and 3 bases stayed unmatched. The chain's CDR3 is CASSEVGQGASTDTQYF. The DNA of the CDR3 is TGTGCCAGCAGTGAAGTCGGACAGGGGGCTAGCACAGATACGCAGTATTTT.

The table lists this clonotype with many counts. The V and J genes are TRBV28 and TRBJ2-3; 8 bases agree with TRBD1. The germline V gene has CDR1 MDHEN and CDR2 SYDVKM. This CDR3 spans 16 amino acids. With V trimmed by 5 bases and J by 4 bases, 11 bases remained unmatched. CDR3 in amino acids: CASSPLHQTGADTQYF. The CDR3 coding sequence is TGTGCCAGCAGTCCTTTACACCAGACAGGGGCAGATACGCAGTATTTT.